The 27 T cell receptor beta chains listed next were all sequenced from one sample in a study of T cells in Graves' hyperthyroidism and ophthalmopathy. Amplification targeted TCR beta CDR3 regions from RNA transcripts. HTBI primers were used for first-round RT-PCR of the TCR CDR3. TCRdb recomputed calls from the multiplex PCR reads with MiXCR, one row per CDR3 protein. Among hundreds of thousands of distinct CDR3 sequences, around 15% were seen once, and the ten largest hold 15% to 20%. Sequenced: blood. The receptors originated from an older woman with Graves' ophthalmopathy.

This clonotype turned up a few times. The chain has TRBV4-2 and TRBJ1-4; D perhaps matches TRBD1 (5 bases). Trimming stripped 0 bases from V and 9 bases from J, with 17 bases between. Per germline, CDR1 LGHNA and CDR2 YNFKEQ. The CDR3 totals 16 residues. CDR3 residues: CASSQEPTAVHKKLFF. The CDR3 region has the DNA TGTGCCAGCAGCCAAGAGCCGACAGCTGTCCATAAAAAACTGTTTTTT.

This clonotype showed up just a few times. This chain links TRBV20-1 with TRBJ1-6, with 7 bases lining up with TRBD1. The CDR3 has 16 amino acids. Trimming took 0 bases from V and 5 from J; bases not matched to a gene: 7. Germline V gene data show CDR1 as DFQATT and CDR2 as SNEGSKA (reference sequence). The CDR3 reads CSARDGQERHNSPLHF. CDR3 sequence (DNA): TGCAGTGCTAGAGATGGACAGGAGAGACATAATTCACCCCTCCACTTT.

Many counts were recorded for this clonotype. The J gene is TRBJ1-1, the V gene TRBV6-5, with D possibly matching TRBD1 (5 bases). V was trimmed by 0 bases and J by 2 bases, leaving 10 bases between them. This CDR3 contains 15 residues. CDR1 is MNHEY and CDR2 is SVGAGI in the germline V gene. The CDR3 reads CASSYSSQGNTEAFF. The DNA for the CDR3 is TGTGCCAGCAGTTACTCTAGCCAGGGTAACACTGAAGCTTTCTTT.

This clonotype has at least ten counts. The V call is TRBV28, the J call TRBJ2-7; TRBD2 is a possible D gene (5 bases). Germline V gene sequence: CDR1 MDHEN, CDR2 SYDVKM. Trimming pared 6 bases from V and 2 bases from J, leaving 14 bases between. CDR3 length: 14 residues. The CDR3 DNA is TGTGCCAGCAGGCTTGGAGCGGAGACCTACGAGCAGTACTTC. Encoded protein: CASRLGAETYEQYF.

This clonotype was picked up a small number of times. The V and J genes are TRBV20-1 and TRBJ2-1, with 14 nucleotides matching TRBD2. J was trimmed by 2 bases and V by 6 bases; bases with no gene match: 15. The CDR3 has 19 residues. CDR1 is DFQATT and CDR2 is SNEGSKA in the germline V gene (reference sequence). The CDR3 DNA follows: TGCAGTGCAAAAAAAGGACTAGCGGGAGGCCCCAGCACCTACAATGAGCAGTTCTTC. Translation: CSAKKGLAGGPSTYNEQFF.

The chain carries TRBV5-6 and TRBJ2-1; D may be TRBD2 (7 bases). The tail of the sequence fits TRBJ2-7 better, so the J call may be wrong. The CDR3 sequence is 15 residues long. CDR1 is SGHDT and CDR2 is YYEEEE in the germline V gene. The CDR3 here is CASSWEGGTYNEQYF. The CDR3 bases are TGTGCCAGCAGCTGGGAGGGGGGGACCTACAATGAGCAGTACTTC.

This clonotype showed up just a few times. The V call is TRBV30, the J call TRBJ1-2; 7 nucleotides line up with TRBD1. The germline V gene has CDR1 GTSNPN and CDR2 SVGIG (reference sequence). This CDR3 comprises 15 residues. After removal of 0 bases from V and 7 bases from J, the junction contained 11 bases not matched to a gene. For the CDR3, the DNA is TGTGCCTGGAGTGTACAGGTACAGGGGTTAGGTGGCTACACCTTC. Amino acid sequence: CAWSVQVQGLGGYTF.

The V gene is TRBV28, the J gene TRBJ2-2; 7 bases are a match to TRBD2. The CDR3 has 15 residues. Germline lookup yields CDR1 MDHEN and CDR2 SYDVKM. The J segment lost 8 bases and the V segment lost 3 bases, leaving 9 bases of the junction unmatched. The chain's CDR3 is CASSFTRGRAGELFF. The CDR3 DNA follows: TGTGCCAGCAGTTTTACTAGAGGGAGGGCGGGGGAGCTGTTTTTT.

This clonotype has only a few counts. For the CDR3, the DNA is TGCGCCAGCAGGGACAAATGGAACACTGAAGCTTTCTTT. It translates to CASRDKWNTEAFF. V is TRBV10-2 and J is TRBJ1-1; the D gene is possibly TRBD1 (5 bases). The length of the CDR3 is 13 residues. The germline CDR1 and CDR2 sequences are WSHSY and SAAADI. V was pared by 6 bases and J by 1 base, with 9 bases between.

There are many counts of this clonotype. This rearrangement joins TRBV2 to TRBJ2-7; D is perhaps TRBD1 (6 bases). CDR1 is SNHLY and CDR2 is FYNNEI in the germline V gene. The V end was cut by 8 bases, the J end by 5 bases, with 10 bases between. The CDR3 is made up of 11 amino acids. Here the CDR3 DNA reads TGTGCCAGCGAACAGGGTCACGAGCAGTACTTC. It codes for CASEQGHEQYF.

This clonotype was found a few times. CDR3 sequence reads: CASSFPGAGTDTQYF. Written as DNA, the CDR3 is TGTGCCAGCAGTTTCCCAGGGGCGGGCACAGATACGCAGTATTTT. The genes are TRBV28 and TRBJ2-3; possible D gene TRBD1, 6 bases. Germline-derived CDR1 and CDR2 are MDHEN and SYDVKM. Between the trimmed V and J ends, which lost 3 bases and 1 base, there was a span of 11 bases. This CDR3 is 15 amino acids long. Together with reference TRBV28 and TRBJ2-3, the CDR3 gives the full variable domain: DVKVTQSSRYLVKRTGEKVFLECVQDMDHENMFWYRQDPGLGLRLIYFSYDVKMKEKGDIPEGYSVSREKKERFSLILESASTNQTSMYLCASSFPGAGTDTQYFGPGTRLTVL.

This clonotype was picked up a small number of times. A single base separates this from a much larger clone, so it may be a read error. The J gene is TRBJ2-5, the V gene TRBV29-1; D might be TRBD1 or TRBD2, each matching 5 bases. Trimming left V 3 bases short and J 6 bases short, with 11 bases between. In germline, CDR1 is SQVTM, CDR2 ANQGSEA. This CDR3 contains 12 residues. CDR3 in DNA: TGCAGCGTTGAGACGAGGGGTAAGACCCAGTACTTC. This codes for CSVETRGKTQYF.

Comment on this clonotype: A much more abundant neighbour one base away suggests this may be a read error. V and J are TRBV9 and TRBJ1-2, with a possible D match to TRBD1 (5 bases). CDR1 and CDR2 (germline): SGDLS, YYNGEE. The CDR3 runs 14 residues. CDR3 protein: CAGSVPGGRYGYTF. The CDR3 DNA reads as TGTGCCGGCAGCGTCCCCGGGGGACGTTATGGCTACACCTTC.

This clonotype came up a few times. The V and J genes are TRBV19 and TRBJ2-1; D might be TRBD1 (6 bases). V was cut by 9 bases and J by 0 bases, with 15 bases left in between. Germline V gives CDR1 LNHDA, CDR2 SQIVND (reference sequence). The length of the CDR3 is 15 residues. The DNA for the CDR3 is TGTGCCAGCCGTGGGACACTCAGCTCCTACAATGAGCAGTTCTTC. Translated: CASRGTLSSYNEQFF.

The chain joins TRBV2 to TRBJ2-3, with TRBD1 matching 7 bases. In germline, CDR1 is SNHLY, CDR2 FYNNEI. The V and J ends lost 5 bases and 4 bases, in that order; junction bases with no gene match: 9. The CDR3 has 15 residues. The CDR3 protein is CASSPQGNLADTQYF. Here the CDR3 DNA reads TGTGCCAGCAGTCCACAGGGGAATCTGGCAGATACGCAGTATTTT. Looking up the rest from reference TRBV2 and TRBJ2-3 gives the full variable domain: EPEVTQTPSHQVTQMGQEVILRCVPISNHLYFYWYRQILGQKVEFLVSFYNNEISEKSEIFDDQFSVERPDGSNFTLKIRSTKLEDSAMYFCASSPQGNLADTQYFGPGTRLTVL.

This clonotype was found many times. V gene TRBV28 combines with J gene TRBJ2-7; possible D gene TRBD1, 6 bases. Trimming took 6 bases from V and 0 from J, leaving 15 bases between them. This CDR3 has 15 residues. CDR1 is MDHEN and CDR2 is SYDVKM in the germline V gene. The CDR3 coding sequence is TGTGCCAGCAGCGAAGCAGGACAGAACTCCTACGAGCAGTACTTC. This gives the protein CASSEAGQNSYEQYF. The full variable domain, in which reference TRBV28 and TRBJ2-7 provide the parts outside the CDR3, is DVKVTQSSRYLVKRTGEKVFLECVQDMDHENMFWYRQDPGLGLRLIYFSYDVKMKEKGDIPEGYSVSREKKERFSLILESASTNQTSMYLCASSEAGQNSYEQYFGPGTRLTVT.

There are many counts of this clonotype. The rearrangement joins TRBV3-1 to TRBJ2-2, with 8 bases matching TRBD1. The CDR3 spans 15 residues. The trim removed 1 base at V and 6 bases at J, leaving 4 bases unmatched. Germline CDR1 LGHDT, CDR2 YNNKEL (reference sequence). CDR3 nucleotides: TGTGCCAGCAGCCAAGGCCAGGGGGCGCCCGGGGAGCTGTTTTTT. It yields the protein CASSQGQGAPGELFF. The full variable domain, its missing parts supplied by reference TRBV3-1 and TRBJ2-2, is DTAVSQTPKYLVTQMGNDKSIKCEQNLGHDTMYWYKQDSKKFLKIMFSYNNKELIINETVPNRFSPKSPDKAHLNLHINSLELGDSAVYFCASSQGQGAPGELFFGEGSRLTVL.

Notes on this clonotype: A read error may be the cause here, since a much bigger clone is one base away. The V call is TRBV28, the J call TRBJ2-5; D possibly matches TRBD1 or TRBD2 (5 bases each). The CDR3 is 16 amino acids. Germline CDR1 and CDR2: MDHEN and SYDVKM. CDR3 region: CAGSSVPGPSAETQYF. CDR3 nucleotide sequence: TGTGCCGGCAGTTCGGTCCCGGGGCCCTCAGCGGAGACCCAGTACTTC.

This clonotype showed up many times. V is TRBV5-1 and J is TRBJ1-1; D unclear. CDR1 is SGHRS, CDR2 YFSETQ, per germline. The CDR3 contains 14 residues. The V end was cut by 0 bases, the J end by 0 bases, with 6 bases between. CDR3 in DNA: TGCGCCAGCAGCTTGGGACCGATGAACACTGAAGCTTTCTTT. It encodes CASSLGPMNTEAFF.

This clonotype was counted only a few times. The chain combines TRBV19 with TRBJ2-1; no firm D call. The germline gives CDR1 LNHDA, CDR2 SQIVND (reference sequence). V dropped 4 bases and J dropped 7 bases, with 11 bases sitting between them. The CDR3 length is 13 residues. Here the CDR3 reads CASSTPERNEQFF. The CDR3 DNA reads TGTGCCAGTAGTACCCCCGAGCGAAATGAGCAGTTCTTC.

In its sample, this clonotype was seen many times. The chain links TRBV7-9 to TRBJ2-4, with unresolved D. CDR1 and CDR2 (germline): SEHNR, FQNEAQ (reference sequence). CDR3 length: 19 residues. V lost 3 bases and J 1 base, leaving 22 bases between the germline ends. The CDR3 here is CASSFVIAESGWAKNIQYF. The CDR3 nucleotides read TGTGCCAGCAGCTTTGTGATCGCGGAGTCGGGTTGGGCCAAAAACATTCAGTACTTC.

At least ten counts were recorded for this clonotype. V gene TRBV7-2 combines with J gene TRBJ2-3, with D unclear. This CDR3 has 12 amino acids. With 5 bases removed from V and 9 bases from J, the gap between germline ends came to 12 bases. Germline CDR1 and CDR2: SGHTA and FQGNSA. The CDR3 sequence is CASSLGSWTQYF. CDR3 in DNA: TGTGCCAGCAGCCTAGGGTCATGGACGCAGTATTTT.

This clonotype was observed at least ten times. The chain joins TRBV28 to TRBJ2-1, with a weak D call TRBD2 (5 bases). Trimming pared 4 bases from V and 2 bases from J, leaving 12 bases between. The CDR3 consists of 15 residues. CDR1 MDHEN and CDR2 SYDVKM come from the germline V gene. The CDR3: CASSSRAGTYNEQFF. CDR3 nucleotide sequence: TGTGCCAGCAGTTCGAGGGCCGGAACCTACAATGAGCAGTTCTTC.

This clonotype has just a few counts. The genes are TRBV29-1 and TRBJ2-7; D is unresolved. CDR3 size: 12 residues. Germline-derived CDR1 and CDR2 are SQVTM and ANQGSEA. The V and J ends lost 5 bases and 0 bases respectively, with 8 bases between them. In DNA form, the CDR3 reads TGCAGCGTTCGGCAGGCCTCCTACGAGCAGTACTTC. This sequence encodes CSVRQASYEQYF.

A single count supports this clonotype. The chain employs TRBV5-1 and TRBJ2-1; TRBD2 aligns across 10 bases. Germline V CDR1 and CDR2: SGHRS, YFSETQ. V gave up 1 base and J gave up 7 bases; unmatched junction bases: 5. The CDR3 has 15 residues. The CDR3 DNA follows: TGCGCCAGCAGCTTGACCCTAGCGGGAGTGAATGAGCAGTTCTTC. Protein product: CASSLTLAGVNEQFF.

This clonotype appeared many times. A much larger clone sits a single nucleotide away, making a read error possible. The V gene is TRBV18, the J gene TRBJ2-7; D is uncertain. Germline loops: CDR1 KGHSH, CDR2 LQKENI. Trimming removed 8 bases at V and 6 bases at J, with 11 bases between. The CDR3 contains 11 residues. The CDR3 here is CASSPGSEQYF. The CDR3 DNA reads TGTGCCAGCAGCCCCGGTTCCGAGCAGTACTTC.

The V gene is TRBV7-2, the J gene TRBJ1-5, with 9 positions matching TRBD1. The CDR3 consists of 17 residues. Losses at the gene ends were 3 bases for V and 2 bases for J; bases not matched to a gene: 8. Per the germline V gene, CDR1 is SGHTA and CDR2 is FQGNSA. The CDR3 reads CASSLRRTGAGNQPQHF. CDR3 DNA: TGTGCCAGCAGCTTGAGAAGGACAGGGGCGGGCAATCAGCCCCAGCATTTT.